These 13 T cell receptor beta chains share one sample of origin, sequenced in a study of a mutant IDH1 vaccine in newly diagnosed glioma listed by TCRdb under 2021. Libraries were prepared through the immunoSEQ multiplex PCR assay. TCRdb provides this immuneACCESS table in a form limited to in-frame rearrangements. Some clones are lacking; in checked studies, under half of them reflect an unresolved V gene, and why the rest are absent is not known. This sample comprises some 55,000 clones, over 80% of them detected only once. Approximately 4.2% of the sample is in the top ten clones. The time point label for this specimen denotes: week 5, during vaccination. Each vaccine dose was 300 ug of a 20-mer mutant IDH1 peptide in Montanide, given subcutaneously with topical imiquimod. The antigens these receptors bind are not known. The material sequenced was PBMCs, taken from a glioma patient whose treatment included an IDH1 peptide vaccine. The receptors were sampled from a woman between 35 and 50 years old with glioma.

This sequence joins TRBV15 and TRBJ2-2; D possibly corresponds to TRBD2 (5 bases). This CDR3 comprises 17 residues. CDR1 LNHNV and CDR2 YYDKDF come from the germline V gene (reference sequence). Trimming pared 3 bases from V and 0 bases from J, leaving 14 bases between. CDR3 nucleotide sequence: TGTGCCACCAGCAGCTTGGAGGCGGGTCCGAACACCGGGGAGCTGTTTTTT. It is translated as CATSSLEAGPNTGELFF.

The chain couples TRBV19 to TRBJ2-7, with D maybe TRBD1 (6 bases). The CDR3 consists of 16 residues. Trimming took 4 bases from V and 5 from J, leaving 21 bases between them. Per the germline V gene, CDR1 is LNHDA and CDR2 is SQIVND (reference sequence). CDR3 amino acids: CASSTGHPLLPHEQYF. In nucleotides, the CDR3 is TGTGCCAGTAGTACGGGACACCCGCTCTTACCCCACGAGCAGTACTTC.

The rearrangement uses TRBV2 and TRBJ2-4; possible D gene TRBD2, 5 bases. This CDR3 comprises 14 residues. Germline lookup yields CDR1 SNHLY and CDR2 FYNNEI. Between the trimmed V and J ends, which lost 2 bases and 8 bases, there was a span of 13 bases. The CDR3 loop is CASSERGFGYIQYF. DNA for the CDR3: TGTGCCAGCAGTGAACGAGGGTTTGGATACATTCAGTACTTC.

This chain joins TRBV7-9 and TRBJ2-5; D perhaps matches TRBD1 (6 bases). V shed 1 base and J shed 3 bases, with 15 bases lying between them. Germline-derived CDR1 and CDR2 are SEHNR and FQNEAQ (reference sequence). CDR3 size: 16 residues. The CDR3 DNA is TGTGCCAGCAGCTTAGGAACAGGGTACCCCAAAGAGACCCAGTACTTC. This translates into CASSLGTGYPKETQYF.

The V and J genes are TRBV11-2 and TRBJ1-4, with D possibly matching TRBD1 (5 bases). Germline lookup yields CDR1 SGHAT and CDR2 FQNNGV. This CDR3 spans 14 amino acids. The germline V and J ends were trimmed by 6 bases and 3 bases, with 11 bases remaining between them. CDR3 sequence: CASSLTVSNEKLFF. CDR3 in DNA: TGTGCCAGCAGTTTGACAGTCTCTAATGAAAAACTGTTTTTT.

The chain uses TRBV6-5 and TRBJ2-5; the D is unclear. Trimming took 7 bases from V and 5 from J, leaving 14 bases between them. Germline CDR1 MNHEY, CDR2 SVGAGI. The CDR3 is made up of 13 amino acids. The CDR3 bases are TGTGCCAGCAATAATGCCCTAGGGGAGACCCAGTACTTC. This translates into CASNNALGETQYF.

V gene TRBV5-1 combines with J gene TRBJ2-7; D is uncertain. Germline loops: CDR1 SGHRS, CDR2 YFSETQ. Trimming shortened V by 0 bases and J by 6 bases, and 13 bases separated the two germline ends. The CDR3 runs 14 residues. CDR3 nucleotide sequence: TGCGCCAGCAGCTTGGGCCGGCCAGAACTCGAGCAGTACTTC. Translating gives CASSLGRPELEQYF.

The chain uses TRBV6-6 and TRBJ2-5; no reliable D call. The CDR3 is 11 residues long. Per the germline V gene, CDR1 is MNHNY and CDR2 is SVGAGI (reference sequence). The V and J ends lost 6 bases and 5 bases respectively, with 7 bases between them. The CDR3 region has the DNA TGTGCCAGCAGCCCCGGGGAGACCCAGTACTTC. This translates into CASSPGETQYF.

Only one count was recorded for this clone. This chain joins TRBV10-2 and TRBJ2-7; 9 bases map to TRBD2. Trimming took 7 bases from V and 0 from J; bases not matched to a gene: 7. Germline lookup yields CDR1 WSHSY and CDR2 SAAADI. This CDR3 has 15 amino acids. CDR3 region: CASTRGLAISYEQYF. The CDR3 DNA is TGCGCCAGCACTAGAGGACTAGCGATCTCCTACGAGCAGTACTTC.

The V gene is TRBV6-5, the J gene TRBJ2-7; D gene ambiguous. The germline gives CDR1 MNHEY, CDR2 SVGAGI. Trimming removed 0 bases at V and 0 bases at J, with 9 bases between. CDR3 length equals 15 residues. CDR3 DNA: TGTGCCAGCAGTTACTCCACCGACTTCTCCTACGAGCAGTACTTC. Protein product: CASSYSTDFSYEQYF.

V gene TRBV18 combines with J gene TRBJ1-4; D remains ambiguous. The CDR3 consists of 12 residues. Trimming shortened V by 4 bases and J by 8 bases, and 8 bases separated the two germline ends. CDR1 and CDR2 (germline): KGHSH, LQKENI. The CDR3 protein is CASSLGREKLFF. Here the CDR3 DNA reads TGTGCCAGCTCACTAGGGCGGGAAAAACTGTTTTTT. The full variable domain, rest sourced from reference TRBV18 and TRBJ1-4, is NAGVMQNPRHLVRRRGQEARLRCSPMKGHSHVYWYRQLPEEGLKFMVYLQKENIIDESGMPKERFSAEFPKEGPSILRIQQVVRGDSAAYFCASSLGREKLFFGSGTQLSVL.

The chain links TRBV7-9 to TRBJ1-4; TRBD1 matches at 7 bases. Germline trimming cut 7 bases from V and 8 bases from J; bases unmatched to any gene: 7. There are 13 residues in the CDR3. Germline V gene data show CDR1 as SEHNR and CDR2 as FQNEAQ (reference sequence). The CDR3 DNA reads TGTGCCAGCAACGACAGGGAGAGCGAAAAACTGTTTTTT. Protein sequence: CASNDRESEKLFF.

The chain has TRBV30 and TRBJ1-4, with D hard to call. The CDR3 extends over 14 amino acids. CDR1 is GTSNPN, CDR2 SVGIG, per germline (reference sequence). V was pared by 6 bases and J by 3 bases, with 14 bases between. CDR3 nucleotides: TGTGCCTGCGGGCTTGAAACCCCTAATGAAAAACTGTTTTTT. This translates into CACGLETPNEKLFF.